The sequence of this T cell receptor (beta chain) was determined in a study of T cell repertoires in cytomegalovirus infection. TCRdb analysed the reads with MiXCR anew, one entry per CDR3 protein. The sample has hundreds of thousands of distinct CDR3 sequences; approximately 24% are singletons. This clonotype has a handful of counts. Sequenced: CD8+ T cells from PBMCs. This TCR was recovered from a human donor in good health (CMV status not recorded). Some clones in this sample may be carry-over from other donors' samples.

The CDR3 sequence: CASSEALQGHEQYV. The CDR3 region has the DNA TGTGCCAGCAGTGAAGCGCTTCAGGGTCACGAGCAGTACGTC. This chain connects TRBV2 to TRBJ2-7; possibly TRBD1 for D (5 bases). CDR1 is SNHLY and CDR2 is FYNNEI in the germline V gene. The CDR3 is 14 amino acids. Trimming pared 0 bases from V and 5 bases from J, leaving 11 bases between.